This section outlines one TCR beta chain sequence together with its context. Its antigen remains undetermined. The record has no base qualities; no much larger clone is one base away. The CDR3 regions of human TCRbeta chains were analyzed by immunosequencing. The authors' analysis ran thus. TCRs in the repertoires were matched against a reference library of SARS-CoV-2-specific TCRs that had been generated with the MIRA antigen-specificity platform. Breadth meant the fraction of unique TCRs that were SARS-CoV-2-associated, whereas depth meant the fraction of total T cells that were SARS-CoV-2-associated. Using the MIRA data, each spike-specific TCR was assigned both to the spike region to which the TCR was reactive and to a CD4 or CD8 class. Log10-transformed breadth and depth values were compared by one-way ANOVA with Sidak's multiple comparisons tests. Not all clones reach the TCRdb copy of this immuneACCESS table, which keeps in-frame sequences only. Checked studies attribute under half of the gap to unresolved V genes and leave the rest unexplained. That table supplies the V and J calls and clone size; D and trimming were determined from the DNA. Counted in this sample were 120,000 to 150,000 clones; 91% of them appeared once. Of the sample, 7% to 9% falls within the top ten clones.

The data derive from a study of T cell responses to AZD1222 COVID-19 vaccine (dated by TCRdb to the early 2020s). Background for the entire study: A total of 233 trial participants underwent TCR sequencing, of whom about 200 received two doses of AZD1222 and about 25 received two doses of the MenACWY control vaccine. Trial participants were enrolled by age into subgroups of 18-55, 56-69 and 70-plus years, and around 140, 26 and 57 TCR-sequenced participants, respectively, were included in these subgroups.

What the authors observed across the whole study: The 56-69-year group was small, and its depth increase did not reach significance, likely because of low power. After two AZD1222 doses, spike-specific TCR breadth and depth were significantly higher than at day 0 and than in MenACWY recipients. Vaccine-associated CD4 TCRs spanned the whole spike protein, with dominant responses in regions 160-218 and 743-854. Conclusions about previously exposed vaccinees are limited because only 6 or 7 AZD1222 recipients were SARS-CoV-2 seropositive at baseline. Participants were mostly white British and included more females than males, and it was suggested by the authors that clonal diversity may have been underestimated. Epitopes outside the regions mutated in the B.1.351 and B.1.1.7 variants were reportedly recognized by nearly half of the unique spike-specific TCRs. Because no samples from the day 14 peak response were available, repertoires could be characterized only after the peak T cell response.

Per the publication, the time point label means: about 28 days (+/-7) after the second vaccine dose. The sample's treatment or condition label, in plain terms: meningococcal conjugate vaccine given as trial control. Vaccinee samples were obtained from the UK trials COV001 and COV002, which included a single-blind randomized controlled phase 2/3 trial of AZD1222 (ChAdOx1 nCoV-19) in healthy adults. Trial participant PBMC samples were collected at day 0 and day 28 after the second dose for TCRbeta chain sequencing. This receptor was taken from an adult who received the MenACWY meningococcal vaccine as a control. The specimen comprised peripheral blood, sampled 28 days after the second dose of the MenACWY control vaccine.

The DNA sequence is given as TGTGCCAGCAGTCGTACTCAGGGAAAGCAAAACATTCAGTACTTC. The resulting protein is CASSRTQGKQNIQYF. Recombination linked TRBV28 to TRBJ2-4, with a tentative D gene TRBD1 over 5 matching bases. The CDR3 spans 15 residues, from the cysteine through the phenylalanine. The entry retains the CDR3 DNA only, 45 bases that are in frame from base 1. V and J are truncated by 5 bases and 5 bases respectively, leaving an intervening sequence of 16 bases. As encoded in the germline V gene, CDR1 is MDHEN while CDR2 is SYDVKM.